The 20 T cell receptor beta chains listed next were all sequenced from one sample in a study of T cell repertoires in cytomegalovirus infection. Via MiXCR, TCRdb re-called the reads, giving one row per CDR3 protein. The data show about 680,000 distinct CDR3 sequences, with 20% to 30% seen just once and approximately 8.2% held by the top ten. Specimen: CD8+ T cells from PBMCs. The receptor set was obtained from a human donor in good health (CMV status not recorded). Some clones in this sample may be carry-over from other donors' samples.

This clonotype was counted a few times. The CDR3 loop reads CASSSVAGQETQYF. As DNA, the CDR3 is TGTGCCAGCAGTTCCGTGGCGGGACAAGAGACCCAGTACTTC. V and J are TRBV12-3 or TRBV12-4 and TRBJ2-5, with D maybe TRBD2 (6 bases). The CDR3 covers 14 residues. V dropped 4 bases and J dropped 2 bases, with 11 bases sitting between them.

This clonotype was recorded a few times. V and J are TRBV11-3 and TRBJ2-1, with 12 bases aligning to TRBD2. V lost 5 bases, J lost 10 bases, and 9 bases stayed unmatched. From germline, CDR1 is SGHNT and CDR2 YENEEA. The CDR3 extends over 15 amino acids. The CDR3 nucleotides read TGTGCCAGCAGCCCGACTAGCGGGGGCCCGGGGGAGCAGTTCTTC. Encoded protein: CASSPTSGGPGEQFF.

This sequence joins TRBV7-6 and TRBJ2-7, with D possibly matching TRBD2 (5 bases). The length of the CDR3 is 11 residues. V shed 5 bases and J shed 9 bases, with 11 bases lying between them. Germline-derived CDR1 and CDR2 are SGHVS and FNYEAQ. The CDR3 protein is CASSRGGGQYF. CDR3 in DNA: TGTGCCAGCAGCCGGGGTGGCGGGCAGTACTTC.

This chain connects TRBV19 to TRBJ1-5; no clear D gene. The CDR3 runs to 15 residues. The germline V gene has CDR1 LNHDA and CDR2 SQIVND (reference sequence). Deletions cut 4 bases from V and 1 base from J, with 11 bases between. Here the CDR3 DNA reads TGTGCCAGTAGTACCTCCGTAGGAAGCAATCAGCCCCAGCATTTT. Residues: CASSTSVGSNQPQHF.

This clonotype was observed at least ten times. The CDR3, as DNA: TGTGCCAGCAGCTTAAGCCGGGCCACTGAAGCTTTCTTT. It yields the protein CASSLSRATEAFF. The rearrangement joins TRBV28 to TRBJ1-1; no definite D call. The CDR3 contains 13 residues. Trimming removed 6 bases from V and 4 bases from J, with 12 bases in between. Germline V gene sequence: CDR1 MDHEN, CDR2 SYDVKM.

The chain has TRBV20-1 and TRBJ2-7; 7 bases map to TRBD1. The CDR3 is made up of 13 amino acids. The J segment lost 1 base and the V segment lost 1 base, leaving 1 base of the junction unmatched. Germline V CDR1 and CDR2: DFQATT, SNEGSKA (reference sequence). The CDR3 protein is CSARVQGSYEQYV. The CDR3 DNA reads TGCAGTGCTAGAGTACAGGGGTCCTACGAGCAGTACGTC.

This sequence joins TRBV29-1 and TRBJ1-2; D is undetermined. The V end lost 3 bases, the J end lost 4 bases, and 9 bases lay between the germline ends. The germline V gene encodes CDR1 SQVTM and CDR2 ANQGSEA. This CDR3 region has 12 residues. The CDR3 DNA reads as TGCAGCGTTGACAGGACCGTCTATGGCTACACCTTC. Amino acid sequence: CSVDRTVYGYTF.

The chain recombines TRBV6-6 with TRBJ1-6; D may be TRBD1 (5 bases). Germline assignment: CDR1 MNHNY and CDR2 SVGAGI (reference sequence). The CDR3 runs 15 residues. The V end lost 0 bases, the J end lost 9 bases, and 12 bases lay between the germline ends. The CDR3 reads CASSYSARQISPLHF. CDR3 nucleotide sequence: TGTGCCAGCAGTTACTCGGCGCGACAGATTTCACCCCTCCACTTT.

The genes are TRBV7-9 and TRBJ2-1; no clear D. The CDR3 contains 11 residues. Trimming cost V 8 bases and J 6 bases, with 8 bases left between them. Germline V gives CDR1 SEHNR, CDR2 FQNEAQ (reference sequence). Here the CDR3 DNA reads TGTGCCAGCTTTCACATCAATGAGCAGTTCTTC. Protein: CASFHINEQFF.

This clonotype was seen a handful of times. The chain carries TRBV15 and TRBJ2-2, with D possibly matching TRBD1 (6 bases). Germline V lookup: CDR1 LNHNV, CDR2 YYDKDF (reference sequence). The CDR3 is 16 amino acids. CDR3 nucleotide sequence: TGTGCGCTTTCCTACAGGGAGACCGCGAACACCGGGGAGCTGTTTTTT. Amino acid sequence: CALSYRETANTGELFF.

In this sample, this clonotype turned up many times. The gene calls are TRBV6-5 and TRBJ2-2; 13 nucleotides match TRBD2. The germline V gene encodes CDR1 MNHEY and CDR2 SVGAGI. V dropped 5 bases and J dropped 8; count of bases not matched to a gene: 2. The CDR3 is 14 amino acids. Written as DNA, the CDR3 is TGTGCCAGCAGTGGACTAGCGGGGGAGGGGGAGCTGTTTTTT. Its translation is CASSGLAGEGELFF.

There are a few counts of this clonotype. V gene TRBV19 combines with J gene TRBJ1-1, with D maybe TRBD1 (5 bases). This CDR3 region has 15 residues. The germline V and J ends were trimmed by 0 bases and 7 bases, with 15 bases remaining between them. The germline V gene encodes CDR1 LNHDA and CDR2 SQIVND (reference sequence). The CDR3 here is CASSIDRGTSSEAFF. DNA of the CDR3: TGTGCCAGTAGTATAGATCGTGGGACTTCGAGTGAAGCTTTCTTT.

This clonotype has at least ten counts. The V and J genes are TRBV6-1 and TRBJ2-1; D is perhaps TRBD2 (5 bases). This CDR3 is 16 amino acids long. Trimming removed 3 bases from V and 4 bases from J, with 16 bases in between. Germline V lookup: CDR1 MNHNS, CDR2 SASEGT. CDR3 sequence: CASSDPHAREYNEQFF. CDR3 nucleotides: TGTGCCAGCAGTGACCCTCACGCGAGGGAGTACAATGAGCAGTTCTTC.

The table lists this clonotype with many counts. The rearrangement uses TRBV6-2 or TRBV6-3 and TRBJ2-3; D could derive from TRBD1 or TRBD2 (5 bases each). The CDR3 has 15 residues. Germline assignment: CDR1 MNHEY and CDR2 SVGEGT. The V end lost 3 bases, the J end lost 1 base, and 11 bases lay between the germline ends. CDR3 region: CASSYEGRGTDTQYF. The CDR3, as DNA: TGTGCCAGCAGTTATGAGGGACGGGGCACAGATACGCAGTATTTT.

This clonotype was recorded at least ten times. The rearrangement uses TRBV7-6 and TRBJ2-3; TRBD2 aligns across 10 bases. The length of the CDR3 is 16 residues. In germline, CDR1 is SGHVS, CDR2 FNYEAQ. V was clipped by 0 bases and J by 6 bases; unmatched bases: 6. This CDR3 reads CASSLAASGGPDTQYF. CDR3 nucleotides: TGTGCCAGCAGCTTAGCGGCTAGCGGGGGTCCGGATACGCAGTATTTT.

The V gene is TRBV2, the J gene TRBJ2-5; 7 nucleotides align to TRBD2. Trimming took 11 bases from V and 5 from J; bases not matched to a gene: 14. The germline V gene encodes CDR1 SNHLY and CDR2 FYNNEI. This CDR3 is 14 amino acids long. The CDR3 here is CASEASGSFETQYF. CDR3 sequence (DNA): TGTGCCTCCGAGGCTAGCGGATCCTTTGAGACCCAGTACTTC.

The table lists this clonotype with many counts. This rearrangement joins TRBV7-6 to TRBJ1-3; D call uncertain. The germline V and J ends were trimmed by 5 bases and 0 bases, with 17 bases remaining between them. Germline-derived CDR1 and CDR2 are SGHVS and FNYEAQ. The CDR3 runs 17 residues. This chain's CDR3 is CASSPGRTHYSGNTIYF. The CDR3 DNA reads TGTGCCAGCAGCCCAGGTCGCACACACTACTCTGGAAACACCATATATTTT.

The gene calls are TRBV6-2 or TRBV6-3 and TRBJ2-3; 8 bases fit TRBD2. Trimming removed 7 bases from V and 4 bases from J; junction bases left unmatched: 10. The CDR3 has 15 residues. Germline V gene sequence: CDR1 MNHEY, CDR2 SVGEGT. The CDR3 region has the DNA TGTGCCAGCATTCAGGAGCGGGGGATCCCAGATACGCAGTATTTT. Amino acids: CASIQERGIPDTQYF.

This clonotype was seen ten or more times. The chain has TRBV28 and TRBJ2-7, with TRBD1 matching over 7 bases. Trimming cost V 6 bases and J 2 bases; bases outside gene matches: 7. Germline CDR1 MDHEN, CDR2 SYDVKM. The CDR3 is 14 residues long. DNA for the CDR3: TGTGCCAGCAGCTCCGGACAGGCTCCCTACGAGCAGTACGTC. Its translation: CASSSGQAPYEQYV.

This clonotype was detected only a few times. The chain uses TRBV28 and TRBJ2-7; D is undetermined. Germline CDR1 reads MDHEN; CDR2 reads SYDVKM. The CDR3 sequence is 13 residues long. The CDR3 DNA reads as TGTGTCAGCAGTCTGGGTAGCTCCTACGAGCAGTACGTC. This codes for CVSSLGSSYEQYV.